Below, 12 T cell receptor beta chains from the same sample are listed, as sequenced in a study of T cells after yellow fever vaccination. TCRdb reanalysed the 5' RACE reads using MiXCR and keeps one entry per CDR3 protein. The profile shows about 340,000 distinct CDR3 sequences, around 12% of them singletons. Sample: CD4+ T cells sorted from PBMCs, taken 15 days after the yellow fever booster vaccination. The source is a young man who received the YFV17D yellow fever vaccine.

The chain combines TRBV20-1 with TRBJ1-2; D is uncertain. V was pared by 0 bases and J by 4 bases, with 9 bases between. Germline V gene sequence: CDR1 DFQATT, CDR2 SNEGSKA (reference sequence). This CDR3 region has 13 residues. CDR3 amino acids: CSARDLQIYGYTF. In DNA form, the CDR3 reads TGCAGTGCTAGAGATCTGCAGATCTATGGCTACACCTTC.

The chain is built from TRBV6-2 or TRBV6-3 and TRBJ1-5, with TRBD1 matching over 7 bases. Per the germline V gene, CDR1 is MNHEY and CDR2 is SVGEGT. CDR3 length equals 13 residues. V dropped 6 bases and J dropped 7; count of bases not matched to a gene: 6. CDR3 DNA: TGTGCCAGCAGAGAGGGACAGTGGCAGCCCCAGCATTTT. Its protein product is CASREGQWQPQHF.

This clonotype was observed a few times. This rearrangement joins TRBV5-6 to TRBJ1-2; D not resolved. CDR3 length: 13 amino acids. Germline lookup yields CDR1 SGHDT and CDR2 YYEEEE. Trimming removed 2 bases from V and 7 bases from J, with 12 bases in between. The CDR3 region has the DNA TGTGCCAGCAGCTTAAGAGGGAACCGTGGCTACACCTTC. The encoded protein is CASSLRGNRGYTF. The complete variable domain, with remaining parts taken from reference TRBV5-6 and TRBJ1-2, reads DAGVTQSPTHLIKTRGQQVTLRCSPKSGHDTVSWYQQALGQGPQFIFQYYEEEERQRGNFPDRFSGHQFPNYSSELNVNALLLGDSALYLCASSLRGNRGYTFGSGTRLTVV.

This clonotype was observed at least ten times. This sequence joins TRBV7-8 and TRBJ2-5, with 7 bases lining up with TRBD1. This CDR3 region has 15 residues. Trimming removed 1 base from V and 2 bases from J; junction bases left unmatched: 4. Germline values: CDR1 SGHVS, CDR2 FQNEAQ. CDR3 sequence: CASSLGGTEQETQYF. Here the CDR3 DNA reads TGTGCCAGCAGCTTAGGAGGGACAGAACAAGAGACCCAGTACTTC.

In this sample, this clonotype turned up many times. The V gene is TRBV7-3, the J gene TRBJ1-1; D is unresolved. Germline V gene sequence: CDR1 SGHTA, CDR2 FQGTGA. The CDR3 covers 14 residues. With 2 bases removed from V and 0 bases from J, the gap between germline ends came to 7 bases. CDR3 sequence reads: CASSLSGLNTEAFF. For the CDR3, the DNA is TGTGCCAGCAGCTTATCTGGGTTGAACACTGAAGCTTTCTTT.

The chain links TRBV18 to TRBJ1-2, with 7 nucleotides matching TRBD1. Germline V gene sequence: CDR1 KGHSH, CDR2 LQKENI. Trimming cost V 5 bases and J 8 bases; bases outside gene matches: 14. The CDR3 extends over 15 amino acids. CDR3 in DNA: TGTGCCAGCTCAGGGCCGGGACAGAGAGGAGACGGCTACACCTTC. Amino acids: CASSGPGQRGDGYTF.

The chain joins TRBV20-1 to TRBJ1-2; D gene uncertain. V was clipped by 5 bases and J by 0 bases, with 16 bases between them. CDR3 size: 15 residues. Germline loops: CDR1 DFQATT, CDR2 SNEGSKA (reference sequence). In DNA, the CDR3 is TGCAGTGCTGAGGCCGGGCCCCGTTCTAACTATGGCTACACCTTC. Its translation is CSAEAGPRSNYGYTF.

The rearrangement joins TRBV5-1 to TRBJ2-3; TRBD2 agrees at 7 bases. This CDR3 has 14 residues. Germline lookup yields CDR1 SGHRS and CDR2 YFSETQ. Germline trimming cut 4 bases from V and 5 bases from J; bases unmatched to any gene: 7. CDR3 residues: CASSLLSGEDTQYF. The CDR3 nucleotides are TGCGCCAGCAGCCTTTTAAGCGGGGAAGATACGCAGTATTTT.

This rearrangement joins TRBV20-1 to TRBJ2-3; D gene uncertain. Germline V gives CDR1 DFQATT, CDR2 SNEGSKA (reference sequence). There are 12 residues in the CDR3. Trimming cost V 7 bases and J 0 bases, with 8 bases left between them. The CDR3 region is CSGAQSTDTQYF. In DNA, the CDR3 is TGCAGTGGGGCGCAAAGCACAGATACGCAGTATTTT.

This clonotype showed up just a few times. V usage is TRBV9 and J usage is TRBJ2-3; TRBD1 or TRBD2 may be the D gene (5 bases each). V dropped 0 bases and J dropped 5 bases, with 13 bases sitting between them. The CDR3 is made up of 15 amino acids. The germline V gene encodes CDR1 SGDLS and CDR2 YYNGEE. This CDR3 is CASSVGAAGKDTQYF. CDR3 nucleotides: TGTGCCAGCAGCGTAGGAGCGGCAGGGAAAGATACGCAGTATTTT.

This clonotype was detected only a few times. This rearrangement joins TRBV11-2 to TRBJ2-7; 9 bases align to TRBD2. Germline-derived CDR1 and CDR2 are SGHAT and FQNNGV. The CDR3 sequence is 16 residues long. The V gene end was trimmed by 5 bases and the J gene end by 7 bases; junction bases not matched to a gene: 15. The CDR3 coding sequence is TGTGCCAGCAGCCGGATTCAGGCGGGACTAGCTGGGGAGCAGTACTTC. It translates to CASSRIQAGLAGEQYF.

The sample holds a few counts of this clonotype. The J gene is TRBJ2-4, the V gene TRBV4-3; TRBD1 or TRBD2 may be the D gene (5 bases each). Trimming pared 0 bases from V and 0 bases from J, leaving 24 bases between. Per the germline V gene, CDR1 is LGHNA and CDR2 is YSLEER. The CDR3 has 21 residues. As DNA, the CDR3 is TGCGCCAGCAGCCAAGATCCCCCGGGACGGTTCCTACATTTAGCCAAAAACATTCAGTACTTC. Amino acids: CASSQDPPGRFLHLAKNIQYF.